The 25 T cell receptor beta chains reported below all come from one sample, sequenced in a study of blood T cell repertoires in COVID-19. The table came from immunoSEQ multiplex PCR; TCRdb's copy has only in-frame clones and leaves some out. The data hold around 280,000 clones, with roughly nine tenths observed a single time. The source material was PBMCs or T cells enriched from blood (not recorded which). These receptors originate from a woman aged 40 to 50 who had recovered from COVID-19.

The rearrangement links TRBV29-1 to TRBJ1-1; 7 bases fit TRBD1. The CDR3 contains 14 residues. Germline lookup yields CDR1 SQVTM and CDR2 ANQGSEA. Trimming cost V 6 bases and J 0 bases; bases outside gene matches: 7. The CDR3 DNA reads as TGCAGCGTCCAACGACAGGGAGTGAACACTGAAGCTTTCTTT. It is translated as CSVQRQGVNTEAFF.

About this clone itself: Additional DNA sequences in this sample encode the identical CDR3. This sequence joins TRBV11-2 and TRBJ2-5; 12 bases are shared with TRBD2. Trimming cost V 1 base and J 4 bases; bases outside gene matches: 4. The CDR3 is made up of 16 amino acids. Germline V lookup: CDR1 SGHAT, CDR2 FQNNGV. The CDR3 DNA follows: TGTGCCAGCAGCTTAGGACTAGCGGGAGTCGGAGAGACCCAGTACTTC. As protein: CASSLGLAGVGETQYF.

The chain joins TRBV18 to TRBJ1-2; D is possibly TRBD1 (6 bases). CDR1 is KGHSH, CDR2 LQKENI, per germline. The CDR3 runs to 15 residues. V gave up 2 bases and J gave up 2 bases, with 12 bases separating them. The CDR3 protein is CASSPVRGTNYGYTF. The CDR3 nucleotides read TGTGCCAGCTCACCAGTACGTGGGACAAACTATGGCTACACCTTC.

This clone was recorded once. The CDR3 DNA reads TGTGCCAGCAGCTCCAAAGCCGCGGGGAGCTCTGGAAACACCATATATTTT. Protein: CASSSKAAGSSGNTIYF. This chain joins TRBV11-2 and TRBJ1-3; no clear D. Per germline, CDR1 SGHAT and CDR2 FQNNGV. This CDR3 contains 17 residues. V was clipped by 4 bases and J by 0 bases, with 16 bases between them.

The chain has TRBV10-3 and TRBJ2-7; D gene uncertain. CDR1 is ENHRY and CDR2 is SYGVKD in the germline V gene. V lost 3 bases and J lost 2, with 5 bases in between. This CDR3 has 12 amino acids. This chain's CDR3 is CAISEEAYEQYF. CDR3 sequence (DNA): TGTGCCATCAGTGAAGAGGCCTACGAGCAGTACTTC.

The chain carries TRBV27 and TRBJ2-2; 8 bases agree with TRBD1. The CDR3 length is 15 residues. Trimming at V came to 10 bases and at J to 0 bases, leaving 7 bases not matched to a gene. Germline V gene data show CDR1 as MNHEY and CDR2 as SMNVEV (reference sequence). Written as DNA, the CDR3 is TGTGCCACCCGTTCAGGGGGCGCGAACACCGGGGAGCTGTTTTTT. It encodes CATRSGGANTGELFF.

This sequence joins TRBV7-2 and TRBJ1-6; 7 nucleotides match TRBD1. The CDR3 has 14 residues. With V trimmed by 2 bases and J by 6 bases, 1 base remained unmatched. In germline, CDR1 is SGHTA, CDR2 FQGNSA. The CDR3 loop reads CASSLQGGNSPLHF. In nucleotides, the CDR3 is TGTGCCAGCAGCTTACAGGGGGGTAATTCACCCCTCCACTTT.

This clone appeared once. The gene calls are TRBV3-1 (or the pseudogene TRBV3-2) and TRBJ2-5, with TRBD1 matching over 8 bases. The CDR3 is made up of 15 amino acids. The V segment lost 0 bases and the J segment 5 bases; nucleotides outside the gene matches: 5. The germline V gene has CDR1 LGHDT and CDR2 YNNKEL (reference sequence). In nucleotides, the CDR3 is TGTGCCAGCAGCCAAGATGGGGCAGGGGGCGAGACCCAGTACTTC. This sequence encodes CASSQDGAGGETQYF.

This chain uses TRBV28 with TRBJ1-5; a weak D match, TRBD1 (6 bases). The V end was cut by 5 bases, the J end by 6 bases, with 8 bases between. The CDR3 is 12 amino acids. Germline V gene sequence: CDR1 MDHEN, CDR2 SYDVKM. In DNA, the CDR3 is TGTGCCAGCAGTCCGGACAGTCAGCCCCAGCATTTT. Protein product: CASSPDSQPQHF. Using reference TRBV28 and TRBJ1-5 for the parts outside the CDR3, the full variable domain is DVKVTQSSRYLVKRTGEKVFLECVQDMDHENMFWYRQDPGLGLRLIYFSYDVKMKEKGDIPEGYSVSREKKERFSLILESASTNQTSMYLCASSPDSQPQHFGDGTRLSIL.

V and J are TRBV7-2 and TRBJ1-5; 9 bases align to TRBD1. Trimming cost V 2 bases and J 5 bases; bases outside gene matches: 4. Looked up from germline, CDR1 is SGHTA and CDR2 is FQGNSA. The CDR3 covers 15 residues. CDR3 protein: CASSLTGGLDQPQHF. The CDR3 DNA reads as TGTGCCAGCAGCTTAACAGGGGGCCTCGATCAGCCCCAGCATTTT.

The chain employs TRBV30 and TRBJ2-1; D might be TRBD2 (6 bases). The CDR3 spans 13 residues. With 2 bases removed from V and 4 bases from J, the gap between germline ends came to 9 bases. Germline V lookup: CDR1 GTSNPN, CDR2 SVGIG (reference sequence). The chain's CDR3 is CAWSSAGYNEQFF. In DNA form, the CDR3 reads TGTGCCTGGAGTTCTGCGGGGTACAATGAGCAGTTCTTC.

V and J are TRBV4-3 and TRBJ2-1; a possible D gene is TRBD2 (5 bases). Trimming pared 0 bases from V and 3 bases from J, leaving 15 bases between. This CDR3 comprises 17 residues. Germline V gene lookup returns CDR1 LGHNA and CDR2 YSLEER. The CDR3 sequence is CASSQDLGRALYNEQFF. The DNA of the CDR3 is TGCGCCAGCAGCCAAGACTTAGGGCGGGCCCTCTACAATGAGCAGTTCTTC.

The chain recombines TRBV5-1 with TRBJ2-1, with a tentative D call TRBD2 (5 bases). The V and J ends lost 6 bases and 3 bases respectively, with 10 bases between them. CDR3 size: 13 residues. Germline V gene lookup returns CDR1 SGHRS and CDR2 YFSETQ. DNA of the CDR3: TGCGCCAGCACGGACCGGGACTACAATGAGCAGTTCTTC. Amino acid sequence: CASTDRDYNEQFF.

This chain joins TRBV3-1 (or the pseudogene TRBV3-2) and TRBJ1-5, with TRBD1 matching 12 bases. The CDR3 is made up of 21 amino acids. Germline V lookup: CDR1 LGHDT, CDR2 YNNKEL (reference sequence). V was pared by 6 bases and J by 6 bases, with 24 bases of the junction left unmatched. The CDR3: CASSPEPVPGTGGAGVQPQHF. The CDR3 coding sequence is TGTGCCAGCAGTCCCGAACCTGTCCCCGGGACAGGGGGCGCCGGGGTTCAGCCCCAGCATTTT.

As to this clone: This CDR3 is also generated by other DNA sequences in the sample. This rearrangement joins TRBV5-1 to TRBJ2-3, with D unresolved. The CDR3 runs 14 residues. CDR1 and CDR2 (germline): SGHRS, YFSETQ. V gave up 0 bases and J gave up 0 bases, with 5 bases separating them. The CDR3 sequence: CASSLAGSTDTQYF. The CDR3 nucleotides read TGCGCCAGCAGCTTGGCAGGCAGCACAGATACGCAGTATTTT.

The chain couples TRBV5-1 to TRBJ2-1; weak D call: TRBD2 (6 bases). This CDR3 contains 14 residues. V lost 8 bases, J lost 2 bases, and 14 bases lay in between. From germline, CDR1 is SGHRS and CDR2 YFSETQ. CDR3 bases: TGCGCCAGTACCACTAGCCCCACCTACAATGAGCAGTTCTTC. Translating gives CASTTSPTYNEQFF.

The V gene is TRBV30, the J gene TRBJ1-2, with 10 bases matching TRBD1. The V and J ends lost 3 bases and 6 bases, in that order; junction bases with no gene match: 7. The germline gives CDR1 GTSNPN, CDR2 SVGIG (reference sequence). The CDR3 is 14 amino acids. The CDR3 here is CAWSNHGTGDGYTF. CDR3 in DNA: TGTGCCTGGAGCAACCATGGGACAGGGGATGGCTACACCTTC.

The V gene is TRBV19, the J gene TRBJ2-5, with D possibly TRBD1 on 7 matching bases. CDR1 is LNHDA, CDR2 SQIVND, per germline (reference sequence). Trimming removed 2 bases from V and 5 bases from J, with 21 bases in between. The CDR3 has 17 amino acids. This chain's CDR3 is CASSITDRSAGEETQYF. The CDR3 coding sequence is TGTGCCAGTAGTATAACGGACAGGTCAGCGGGCGAGGAGACCCAGTACTTC.

The chain employs TRBV18 and TRBJ2-1; 11 nucleotides line up with TRBD2. CDR3 length: 15 residues. Germline-derived CDR1 and CDR2 are KGHSH and LQKENI. V lost 4 bases and J lost 9; bases outside the gene matches: 8. The chain's CDR3 is CASSLDLAGGSEQFF. For the CDR3, the DNA is TGTGCCAGCTCACTCGACCTAGCGGGAGGCAGTGAGCAGTTCTTC. The variable domain in full, with the rest retrieved from reference TRBV18 and TRBJ2-1, is NAGVMQNPRHLVRRRGQEARLRCSPMKGHSHVYWYRQLPEEGLKFMVYLQKENIIDESGMPKERFSAEFPKEGPSILRIQQVVRGDSAAYFCASSLDLAGGSEQFFGPGTRLTVL.

Only one count was recorded for this clone. The chain couples TRBV5-1 to TRBJ2-2, with no clear D. Per germline, CDR1 SGHRS and CDR2 YFSETQ. The CDR3 has 15 amino acids. V was cut by 0 bases and J by 1 base, with 7 bases left in between. The CDR3 is CASSLGPGNTGELFF. The CDR3 DNA reads as TGCGCCAGCAGCTTGGGGCCGGGGAACACCGGGGAGCTGTTTTTT.

This chain connects TRBV24-1 to TRBJ2-2, with 7 bases lining up with TRBD1. The CDR3 is 14 residues long. Germline V gives CDR1 KGHDR, CDR2 SFDVKD. Trimming cost V 7 bases and J 6 bases; bases outside gene matches: 7. The DNA for the CDR3 is TGTGCCACCAGACAGGGGCCCGGGGCCGGGGAGCTGTTTTTT. Amino acid sequence: CATRQGPGAGELFF.

The chain employs TRBV13 and TRBJ1-5, with D unclear. This CDR3 is built from 12 residues. Looked up from germline, CDR1 is PRHDT and CDR2 is FYEKMQ (reference sequence). Trimming took off 5 bases at V and 3 bases at J, with 5 bases between the two ends. CDR3: CASSRDNQPQHF. The DNA for the CDR3 is TGTGCCAGCAGCCGGGACAATCAGCCCCAGCATTTT.

This clone was observed a handful of times. The chain recombines TRBV5-4 with TRBJ2-3; TRBD1 matches at 9 bases. The J segment lost 4 bases and the V segment lost 7 bases, leaving 7 bases of the junction unmatched. This CDR3 has 14 residues. The germline gives CDR1 SGHNT, CDR2 YYREEE (reference sequence). The CDR3 DNA follows: TGTGCCAGCCGTCTGACAGGGGGGCCAGATACGCAGTATTTT. Its translation: CASRLTGGPDTQYF.

Only one count was recorded for this clone. The chain couples TRBV3-1 (or the pseudogene TRBV3-2) to TRBJ2-7; D uncertain. Germline V gene data show CDR1 as LGHDT and CDR2 as YNNKEL (reference sequence). The CDR3 extends over 11 amino acids. The V end was cut by 2 bases, the J end by 6 bases, with 5 bases between. The CDR3 bases are TGTGCCAGCAGCCAACTCTCCGAGCAGTACTTC. It encodes CASSQLSEQYF.

The chain combines TRBV9 with TRBJ2-1, with a possible D match to TRBD2 (6 bases). Germline V gene lookup returns CDR1 SGDLS and CDR2 YYNGEE. The length of the CDR3 is 15 residues. The V and J ends lost 4 bases and 0 bases respectively, with 11 bases between them. The CDR3 DNA reads TGTGCCAGCAGCTTTAGCGGAAGCTCCTACAATGAGCAGTTCTTC. Its protein is CASSFSGSSYNEQFF.